Listed below are T cell receptor beta chains from one sample, sequenced in a study of blood T cell repertoires in COVID-19. Clones were sequenced by immunoSEQ multiplex PCR, and TCRdb holds only the in-frame ones, with some missing. The sample includes 200,000 to 300,000 clones, approximately 82% of them seen just once. The material sequenced was peripheral blood. The receptors were gathered from a woman older than 75 with acute or convalescent COVID-19. Each CDR3 is given with its conserved first and last residue. A D gene is named only where the DNA matches it firmly. Clone size is shown for a subset of rows, as once, few, many or a class of expanded clone.

j_gene,v_gene,len,d_gene,abundance,CDR3aa,CDR3nt
TRBJ2-7,TRBV27,15,TRBD2,-,CASSLFSGASYEQYF,TGTGCCAGCAGTCTCTTTAGCGGGGCCTCCTACGAGCAGTACTTC
TRBJ1-2,TRBV6-5,15,-,-,CASKRTGLANYGYTF,TGTGCCAGCAAAAGAACAGGGTTAGCTAACTATGGCTACACCTTC
TRBJ2-5,TRBV7-6,17,-,-,CASSLVGGQSIQETQYF,TGTGCCAGCAGCTTAGTGGGCGGACAGTCTATCCAAGAGACCCAGTACTTC
TRBJ2-6,TRBV6-2/TRBV6-3,17,TRBD1,few,CASSLGQGYSGANVLTF,TGTGCCAGCAGTTTAGGACAGGGGTATTCTGGGGCCAACGTCCTGACTTTC
TRBJ2-3,TRBV14,16,-,-,CASSQDSGTRGDTQYF,TGTGCCAGCAGCCAAGATTCCGGTACTAGAGGAGATACGCAGTATTTT
TRBJ1-1,TRBV5-1,14,-,-,CASSLGALNTEAFF,TGCGCCAGCAGCTTGGGGGCACTGAACACTGAAGCTTTCTTT
TRBJ1-2,TRBV7-2,16,-,-,CASSLTGPGLGYGYTF,TGTGCCAGCAGCTTAACGGGTCCGGGATTGGGCTATGGCTACACCTTC
TRBJ1-2,TRBV4-2,16,TRBD1,few,CASSPPLRGPKEGYTF,TGTGCCAGCAGCCCCCCATTAAGGGGGCCAAAGGAGGGCTACACCTTC
TRBJ2-7,TRBV5-1,15,-,-,CASSLGGGISYEQYF,TGCGCCAGCAGCTTGGGGGGCGGGATCTCCTACGAGCAGTACTTC
TRBJ2-7,TRBV7-2,15,-,-,CASSLASGQGYEQYF,TGTGCCAGCAGCTTAGCTTCAGGTCAAGGCTACGAGCAGTACTTC
TRBJ1-4,TRBV9,14,-,-,CASSASLTNEKLFF,TGTGCCAGCAGCGCGAGCCTCACTAATGAAAAACTGTTTTTT
TRBJ1-5,TRBV3-1/TRBV3-2,14,-,-,CASSPRLSNQPQHF,TGTGCCAGCAGCCCCCGACTAAGCAATCAGCCCCAGCATTTT
TRBJ2-5,TRBV6-2/TRBV6-3,15,TRBD2,-,CASRPSGRGLETQYF,TGTGCCAGCAGACCTAGCGGGAGAGGTTTGGAGACCCAGTACTTC
TRBJ2-7,TRBV28,14,-,-,CATYPGLRLYEQYF,TGTGCCACTTACCCGGGACTCCGCTTGTACGAGCAGTACTTC
TRBJ1-2,TRBV5-1,17,TRBD1,-,CASSSYFGTGSSNGYTF,TGCGCCAGCAGCTCCTATTTTGGGACAGGCTCGTCGAATGGCTACACCTTC
TRBJ2-1,TRBV15,16,TRBD2,-,CATKETSGTSYNEQFF,TGTGCCACCAAAGAGACTAGCGGGACCTCCTACAATGAGCAGTTCTTC
TRBJ1-1,TRBV6-2/TRBV6-3,15,-,-,CASSYVTVPNTEAFF,TGTGCCAGCAGTTACGTGACAGTCCCGAACACTGAAGCTTTCTTT
TRBJ2-2,TRBV5-4,14,-,-,CASSLVQDTGELFF,TGTGCCAGCAGCCTTGTACAGGACACCGGGGAGCTGTTTTTT
TRBJ1-6,TRBV24-1,15,-,-,CATSDWGHKNSPLHF,TGTGCCACCAGTGATTGGGGGCATAAGAATTCACCCCTCCACTTT
TRBJ1-3,TRBV6-4,13,-,-,CASSEGPGNTIYF,TGTGCCAGCAGTGAGGGCCCTGGAAACACCATATATTTT
TRBJ1-6,TRBV11-2,15,-,few,CASSLRGNRKSPLHF,TGTGCCAGCAGCTTAAGGGGGAACAGGAAATCACCCCTCCACTTT
TRBJ2-3,TRBV18,16,TRBD2,few,CASSPGLAESTDTQYF,TGTGCCAGCTCACCGGGACTAGCGGAGAGCACAGATACGCAGTATTTT
TRBJ1-1,TRBV11-3,12,-,-,CASSIRNSEAFF,TGTGCCAGCAGCATCCGTAACAGTGAAGCTTTCTTT
TRBJ2-2,TRBV28,11,-,-,CASSVDRQLFF,TGTGCCAGCAGCGTAGACAGGCAGCTGTTTTTT
TRBJ1-6,TRBV9,15,-,-,CASSVDLAVKSPLHF,TGTGCCAGCAGCGTAGATTTGGCAGTCAAATCACCCCTCCACTTT
TRBJ1-2,TRBV2,13,-,-,CASSDSGGYGYTF,TGTGCCAGCAGTGATTCGGGAGGCTATGGCTACACCTTC
TRBJ1-1,TRBV7-2,11,-,-,CASSLVREAFF,TGTGCCAGCAGCTTAGTCAGGGAAGCTTTCTTT
TRBJ2-1,TRBV10-3,15,TRBD2,-,CAISPGLAGYGEQFF,TGTGCCATCAGTCCGGGACTAGCGGGTTATGGTGAGCAGTTCTTC
TRBJ2-7,TRBV3-1/TRBV3-2,15,-,few,CASSQDSSSPYEQYF,TGTGCCAGCAGCCAAGATTCTAGCTCTCCCTACGAGCAGTACTTC
TRBJ2-3,TRBV3-1/TRBV3-2,16,TRBD2,-,CASSRFGSGSINTQYF,TGTGCCAGCAGCCGGTTCGGTAGCGGGAGTATAAATACGCAGTATTTT
TRBJ1-4,TRBV11-2,14,-,once,CASSLVRGVGKLFF,TGTGCCAGCAGCTTAGTACGGGGGGTCGGGAAACTGTTTTTT
TRBJ2-7,TRBV19,16,-,-,CASSRGGDRVRDEQYF,TGTGCCAGTAGTAGGGGAGGAGACAGGGTTCGGGACGAGCAGTACTTC
TRBJ1-5,TRBV20-1,15,TRBD1,-,CSASTPTGGNQPQHF,TGCAGTGCTAGTACCCCGACAGGGGGCAATCAGCCCCAGCATTTT
TRBJ1-6,TRBV30,13,-,-,CAWSVQDNSPLHF,TGTGCCTGGAGTGTACAGGATAATTCACCCCTCCACTTT
TRBJ1-1,TRBV11-2,17,-,-,CASSLEPPHRVGTEAFF,TGTGCCAGCAGCTTAGAACCCCCCCACAGGGTGGGCACTGAAGCTTTCTTT
TRBJ1-2,TRBV7-2,14,TRBD1,-,CASSSGTATYGYTF,TGTGCCAGCAGCTCAGGGACAGCTACCTATGGCTACACCTTC
TRBJ2-3,TRBV19,16,TRBD2,-,CASSSGTSGRTDTQYF,TGTGCCAGTAGTTCCGGGACTAGCGGGAGAACAGATACGCAGTATTTT
TRBJ1-6,TRBV5-1,15,-,-,CASSALNGDNSPLHF,TGCGCCAGCAGCGCCCTGAATGGAGATAATTCACCCCTCCACTTT
TRBJ2-5,TRBV7-9,14,-,few,CASSSRDNQETQYF,TGTGCCAGCAGCTCTCGGGACAACCAAGAGACCCAGTACTTC
TRBJ1-5,TRBV2,14,TRBD1,-,CASTGTGERQPQHF,TGTGCCAGCACTGGGACAGGGGAACGTCAGCCCCAGCATTTT
TRBJ1-5,TRBV24-1,13,TRBD1,-,CATRQGEGQPQHF,TGTGCCACGCGACAGGGGGAAGGTCAGCCCCAGCATTTT
TRBJ2-7,TRBV23-1,16,TRBD1,-,CASSPGAGQGADEQYF,TGCGCCAGCAGTCCAGGAGCGGGACAGGGGGCTGACGAGCAGTACTTC
TRBJ2-7,TRBV28,15,-,-,CASSLRGSLAYEQYF,TGTGCCAGCAGTTTACGGGGGAGTCTCGCCTACGAGCAGTACTTC
TRBJ2-3,TRBV5-8,16,TRBD2,-,CASSFGGFSETDTQYF,TGTGCCAGCAGCTTCGGGGGGTTCAGTGAGACAGATACGCAGTATTTT
TRBJ2-5,TRBV7-3,13,TRBD1,-,CASSMGQKETQYF,TGTGCCAGCAGCATGGGACAGAAAGAGACCCAGTACTTC
TRBJ2-7,TRBV5-1,15,-,-,CASNWAGLGSYEQYF,TGCGCCAGCAATTGGGCAGGGCTCGGATCCTACGAGCAGTACTTC
TRBJ2-2,TRBV6-2/TRBV6-3,16,-,few,CASSYPGGASTGELFF,TGTGCCAGCAGTTACCCGGGGGGCGCGTCCACCGGGGAGCTGTTTTTT
TRBJ2-2,TRBV7-2,15,-,-,CASSLSPTGTGELFF,TGTGCCAGCAGCTTGAGCCCTACCGGCACCGGGGAGCTGTTTTTT
TRBJ2-7,TRBV6-5,13,TRBD2,-,CASSLTSGGVQYF,TGTGCCAGCAGTCTGACTAGCGGGGGTGTGCAGTACTTC
TRBJ2-1,TRBV7-3,15,TRBD2,-,CASSPSRTSGSKQFF,TGTGCCAGCAGCCCAAGCCGGACTAGCGGAAGTAAGCAGTTCTTC
TRBJ2-1,TRBV2,16,TRBD2,-,CASSEVRLAGGNEQFF,TGTGCCAGCAGTGAAGTTAGGCTAGCGGGAGGCAATGAGCAGTTCTTC
TRBJ1-2,TRBV6-5,13,TRBD1,few,CASSRQGGAGYTF,TGTGCCAGCAGCAGACAGGGGGGAGCGGGCTACACCTTC
TRBJ1-6,TRBV27,15,-,-,CASSLSTGLGSPLHF,TGTGCCAGCAGTTTATCGACAGGCCTAGGGTCACCCCTCCACTTT
TRBJ1-2,TRBV15,15,-,-,CATSRGHPGSSGYTF,TGTGCCACCAGCAGAGGTCACCCAGGGTCTAGTGGCTACACCTTC
TRBJ2-5,TRBV7-6,14,TRBD1,few,CASSLGAGGETQYF,TGTGCCAGCAGCTTGGGAGCAGGGGGAGAGACCCAGTACTTC